This T cell receptor (beta chain) was obtained from a study of T cell repertoires in cytomegalovirus infection. Study details: Public TCR beta signatures indicated both CMV infection and matching HLA type.

This clonotype showed up just a few times. TCRdb re-called the reads through MiXCR, storing one row per CDR3 protein. The sample has roughly 720,000 distinct CDR3 sequences; roughly 36% are singletons. Trimming at V came to 4 bases and at J to 5 bases, leaving 18 bases not matched to a gene. CDR1 and CDR2 (germline): SGHRS, YFSETQ. There are 19 residues in the CDR3. Sequenced sample: PBMCs. The origin of this receptor is a human donor in good health (CMV status not recorded). Some clones in this sample may be carry-over from other donors' samples. The chain combines TRBV5-1 with TRBJ1-4; 9 bases agree with TRBD1. As DNA, the CDR3 is TGCGCCAGCAGCCCCAACCCGGGACAGGGTGGCCGAGGGAATGAAAAACTGTTTTTT. This translates into CASSPNPGQGGRGNEKLFF.